A selection of T cell receptor beta chains follows, all from one sample in a study of CD8 T cells in ankylosing spondylitis. TCRdb re-called the 5' RACE reads with MiXCR, one entry per CDR3 protein. The sample includes fewer than 550,000 distinct CDR3 sequences, over 4% of them seen just once. The sample was blood, either unsorted or a sorted T cell fraction (not recorded which). The receptors here all came from a male donor with ankylosing spondylitis. Each CDR3 is given with its conserved first and last residue.

j_call v_call cdr3_aa
TRBJ2-7 TRBV27 CASSGWAESYEQYF
TRBJ2-3 TRBV4-3 CASSQDFSKWVPTNTQYF
TRBJ1-1 TRBV27 CASSLQGMSTEAFF
TRBJ1-1 TRBV18 CASSALLGNTEAFF
TRBJ2-7 TRBV27 CASSSRLAGGYEQYF
TRBJ1-2 TRBV7-2 CASSLEIRAGLYGYTF
TRBJ2-5 TRBV6-5 CASSYLGAVQETQYF
TRBJ1-1 TRBV9 CASSVRGTVNTEAFF
TRBJ2-5 TRBV7-2 CASSLAAGGLNSETQYF
TRBJ1-2 TRBV7-8 CASSPRVLNYGYTF
TRBJ1-2 TRBV12-3/TRBV12-4 CASSLLSSNYGYTF
TRBJ1-2 TRBV12-3/TRBV12-4 CASSPDSDYGYTF
TRBJ1-2 TRBV12-3/TRBV12-4 CASSFTTASTTTGYTF
TRBJ2-1 TRBV20-1 CCATYERDGSSYNEQFF
TRBJ2-1 TRBV12-3/TRBV12-4 CASTQTGHFIEQFF
TRBJ1-1 TRBV20-1 CSASTWDSSEAFF
TRBJ2-2 TRBV5-6 CASSLVGVAGELFF
TRBJ1-1 TRBV5-1 CASSWAGNTEAFF
TRBJ2-5 TRBV30 CAWSVGRSETQYF
TRBJ2-3 TRBV13 CASSLRTSGSPDTQYF
TRBJ2-1 TRBV7-8 CASSLRWSTNEQFF
TRBJ2-3 TRBV6-1 CASSGQGVGTDTQYF